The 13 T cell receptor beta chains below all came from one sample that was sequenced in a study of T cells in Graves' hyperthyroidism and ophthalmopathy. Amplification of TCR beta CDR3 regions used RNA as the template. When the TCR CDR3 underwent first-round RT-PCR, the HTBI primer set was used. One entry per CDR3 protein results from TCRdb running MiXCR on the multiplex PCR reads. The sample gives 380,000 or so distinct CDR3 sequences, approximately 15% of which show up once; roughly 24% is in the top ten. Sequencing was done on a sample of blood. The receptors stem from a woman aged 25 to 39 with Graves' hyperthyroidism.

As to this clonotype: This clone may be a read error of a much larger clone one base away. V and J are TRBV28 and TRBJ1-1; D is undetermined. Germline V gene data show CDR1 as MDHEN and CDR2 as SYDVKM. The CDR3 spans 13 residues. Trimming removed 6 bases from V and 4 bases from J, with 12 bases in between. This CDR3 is CASRDHAGTEAFF. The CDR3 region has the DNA TGTGCCAGCAGGGATCATGCAGGCACTGAAGCTTTCTTT. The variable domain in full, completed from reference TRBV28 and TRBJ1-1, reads DVKVTQSSRYLVKRTGEKVFLECVQDMDHENMFWYRQDPGLGLRLIYFSYDVKMKEKGDIPEGYSVSREKKERFSLILESASTNQTSMYLCASRDHAGTEAFFGQGTRLTVV.

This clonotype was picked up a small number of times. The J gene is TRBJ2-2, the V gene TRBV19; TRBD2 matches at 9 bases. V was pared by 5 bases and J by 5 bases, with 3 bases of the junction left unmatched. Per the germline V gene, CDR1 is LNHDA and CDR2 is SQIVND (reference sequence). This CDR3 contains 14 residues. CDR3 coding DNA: TGTGCCAGTAGTCCGGGACTAGCAACCGGGGAGCTGTTTTTT. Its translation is CASSPGLATGELFF.

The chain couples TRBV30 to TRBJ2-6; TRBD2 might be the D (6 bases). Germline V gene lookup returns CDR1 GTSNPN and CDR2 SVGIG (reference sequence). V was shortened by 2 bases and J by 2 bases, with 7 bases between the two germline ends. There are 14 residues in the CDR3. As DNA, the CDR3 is TGTGCCTGGAGTTGGAGGGCTGGGGCCAACGTCCTGACTTTC. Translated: CAWSWRAGANVLTF. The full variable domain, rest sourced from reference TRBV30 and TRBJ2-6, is SQTIHQWPATLVQPVGSPLSLECTVEGTSNPNLYWYRQAAGRGLQLLFYSVGIGQISSEVPQNLSASRPQDRQFILSSKKLLLSDSGFYLCAWSWRAGANVLTFGAGSRLTVL.

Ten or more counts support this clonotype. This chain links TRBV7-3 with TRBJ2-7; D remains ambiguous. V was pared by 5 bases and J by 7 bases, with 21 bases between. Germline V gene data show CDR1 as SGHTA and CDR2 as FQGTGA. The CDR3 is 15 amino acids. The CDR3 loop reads CASSPKASSMGEQYF. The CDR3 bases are TGTGCCAGCAGCCCGAAGGCCTCCTCTATGGGGGAGCAGTACTTC.

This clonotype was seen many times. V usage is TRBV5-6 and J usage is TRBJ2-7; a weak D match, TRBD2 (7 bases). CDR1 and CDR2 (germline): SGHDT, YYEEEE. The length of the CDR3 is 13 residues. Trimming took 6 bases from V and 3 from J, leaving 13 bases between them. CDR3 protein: CASNSRGGYEQYF. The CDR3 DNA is TGTGCCAGCAACTCAAGGGGGGGCTACGAGCAGTACTTC.

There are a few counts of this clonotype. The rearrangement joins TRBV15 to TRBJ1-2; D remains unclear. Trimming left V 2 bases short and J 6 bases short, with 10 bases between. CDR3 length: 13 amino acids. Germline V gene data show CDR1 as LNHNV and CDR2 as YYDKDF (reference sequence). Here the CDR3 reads CATSRSWFDGYTF. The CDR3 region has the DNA TGTGCCACCAGCAGATCCTGGTTCGATGGCTACACCTTC. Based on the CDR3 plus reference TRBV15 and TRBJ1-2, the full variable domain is DAMVIQNPRYQVTQFGKPVTLSCSQTLNHNVMYWYQQKSSQAPKLLFHYYDKDFNNEADTPDNFQSRRPNTSFCFLDIRSPGLGDTAMYLCATSRSWFDGYTFGSGTRLTVV.

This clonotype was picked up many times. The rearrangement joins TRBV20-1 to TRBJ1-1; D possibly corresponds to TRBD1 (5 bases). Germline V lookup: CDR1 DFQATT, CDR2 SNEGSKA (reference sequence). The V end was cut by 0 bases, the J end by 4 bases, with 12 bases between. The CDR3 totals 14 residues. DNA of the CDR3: TGCAGTGCTAGAGATGGGACTACGGGCACTGAAGCTTTCTTT. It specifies CSARDGTTGTEAFF.

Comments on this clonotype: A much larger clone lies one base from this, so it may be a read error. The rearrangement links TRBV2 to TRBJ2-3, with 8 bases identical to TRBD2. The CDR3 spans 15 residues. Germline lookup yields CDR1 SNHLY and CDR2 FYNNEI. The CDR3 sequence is CASSVVGLATDMQYF. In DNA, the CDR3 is TGTGCCAGCAGTGTGGTAGGACTAGCCACAGATATGCAGTATTTT. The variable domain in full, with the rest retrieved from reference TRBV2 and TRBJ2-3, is EPEVTQTPSHQVTQMGQEVILRCVPISNHLYFYWYRQILGQKVEFLVSFYNNEISEKSEIFDDQFSVERPDGSNFTLKIRSTKLEDSAMYFCASSVVGLATDMQYFGPGTRLTVL.

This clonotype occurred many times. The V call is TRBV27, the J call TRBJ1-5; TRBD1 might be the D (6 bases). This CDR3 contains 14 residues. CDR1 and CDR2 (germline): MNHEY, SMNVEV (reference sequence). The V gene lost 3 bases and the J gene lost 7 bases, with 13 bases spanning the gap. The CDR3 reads CASSLEQGEQPQHF. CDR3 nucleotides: TGTGCCAGCAGTTTGGAACAGGGAGAACAGCCCCAGCATTTT.

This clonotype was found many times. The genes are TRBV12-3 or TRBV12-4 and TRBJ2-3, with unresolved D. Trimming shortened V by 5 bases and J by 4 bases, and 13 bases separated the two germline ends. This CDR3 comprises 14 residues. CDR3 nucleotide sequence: TGTGCCAGCAGTCTCGATCGGATCTCAGATACGCAGTATTTT. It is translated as CASSLDRISDTQYF.

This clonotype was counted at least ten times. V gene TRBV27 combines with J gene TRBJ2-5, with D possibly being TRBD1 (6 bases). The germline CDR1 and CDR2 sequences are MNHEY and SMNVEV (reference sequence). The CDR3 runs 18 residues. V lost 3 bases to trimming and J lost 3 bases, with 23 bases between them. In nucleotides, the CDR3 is TGTGCCAGCAGTTTCGGGACACAACGGAGTGCCGCAGAAGAGACCCAGTACTTC. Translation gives CASSFGTQRSAAEETQYF.

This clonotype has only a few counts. The CDR3 protein is CASGLGFGGAGGPFEQFF. DNA for the CDR3: TGTGCTAGTGGTTTGGGTTTCGGTGGAGCGGGAGGGCCGTTTGAGCAGTTCTTC. The chain couples TRBV12-5 to TRBJ2-1; TRBD2 aligns across 10 bases. Trimming removed 1 base from V and 9 bases from J; junction bases left unmatched: 15. The CDR3 extends over 18 amino acids. Germline V CDR1 and CDR2: LGHNT, FRNRAP. Using reference TRBV12-5 and TRBJ2-1 for the parts outside the CDR3, the full variable domain is DARVTQTPRHKVTEMGQEVTMRCQPILGHNTVFWYRQTMMQGLELLAYFRNRAPLDDSGMPKDRFSAEMPDATLATLKIQPSEPRDSAVYFCASGLGFGGAGGPFEQFFGPGTRLTVL.

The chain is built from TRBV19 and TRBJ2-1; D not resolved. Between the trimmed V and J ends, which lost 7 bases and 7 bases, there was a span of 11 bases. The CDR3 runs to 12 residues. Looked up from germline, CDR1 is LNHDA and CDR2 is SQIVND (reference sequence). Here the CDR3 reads CASMPDSNEQFF. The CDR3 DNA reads TGTGCCAGTATGCCAGACTCGAATGAGCAGTTCTTC.